This entry concerns a single T cell receptor beta chain. The antigen is unknown. This sample was taken from a study of shared clonotypes between healthy human individuals. About the study: The donor pool was made up of a couple of women and three men aged 18 to 49.

Study-level findings and limits: Naive subsets typically showed greater estimated richness than memory subsets. A limitation of the genetic and exposure-history diversity represented arose from few donors. Sequencing depth was predicted to influence how clonotypes are shared among donors.

CDR1 is MNHEY, CDR2 SMNVEV, per germline (reference sequence). The CDR3 length is 15 residues. Trimming pared 9 bases from V and 3 bases from J, leaving 20 bases between. Assay used: immunoSEQ multiplex PCR; TCRdb lists only in-frame clones, some missing. The table shows about 95,000 clones, with less than 80% occurring only once. Sequences were obtained from memory CD8+ T cells sorted from blood. Subset defined: CD45RO+ cells pooled with CCR7-negative TemRA cells. The TCR sequence derives from a man aged 25-45 years in good health. The genes are TRBV27 and TRBJ1-2; the D gene is possibly TRBD1 (5 bases). The CDR3 nucleotides read TGTGCCAGTGGGGCGTCTACAATCCGGGACTATGGCTACACCTTC. As protein: CASGASTIRDYGYTF.